The source of this T cell receptor beta chain is a study of cytomegalovirus exposure and HLA in healthy donors. General study points: Of the V segments, some could not be distinguished, including TRBV6-2 and TRBV6-3, and were excluded. When presence/absence was analysed, sequencing depth was taken to be roughly uniform across donors. DRB1 showed the most TCR associations and HLA-C the fewest in a later analysis, as rates varied by HLA locus.

The PCR contained 60 Vbeta and 13 Jbeta primers. In the original processing: The count from a later analysis was 65 million to 90 million unique TCR beta chains, some 11 million of them shared. The table came from immunoSEQ multiplex PCR; TCRdb's copy has only in-frame clones and leaves some out. V, J and clone size derive from that table, while D and trimming were established from the DNA sequence. The sample consists of roughly 180,000 clones, over 75% of them appearing once. In regard to this clone: Its antigen is unknown.

Trimming removed 5 bases from V and 8 bases from J, with 16 bases in between. CDR1 is SGHTA, CDR2 FQGNSA, per germline. This CDR3 spans 15 amino acids. The sequence was obtained from a man aged 50 or older in good health and CMV-seropositive. The rearrangement links TRBV7-2 to TRBJ1-6; D possibly corresponds to TRBD1 (5 bases). Sequenced sample: PBMCs. CDR3 bases: TGTGCCAGCAGCGGAAGCAGGGCTTCACATTCACCCCTCCACTTT. Amino acids: CASSGSRASHSPLHF. Full variable domain (outside the CDR3, taken from reference TRBV7-2 and TRBJ1-6): GAGVSQSPSNKVTEKGKDVELRCDPISGHTALYWYRQSLGQGLEFLIYFQGNSAPDKSGLPSDRFSAERTGGSVSTLTIQRTQQEDSAVYLCASSGSRASHSPLHFGNGTRLTVT.